One and the same sample provided the 21 T cell receptor beta chains below, sequenced in a study of blood T cell repertoires in COVID-19. Assay used: immunoSEQ multiplex PCR; TCRdb lists only in-frame clones, some missing. The sample lists a few hundred thousand clones, about 87% occurring once. Sequenced sample: peripheral blood. Receptors originate from a woman aged 25 to 39 who had recovered from COVID-19.

The V and J genes are TRBV14 and TRBJ1-2; tentative D call: TRBD1 (6 bases). Germline V gene data show CDR1 as SGHDN and CDR2 as FVKESK. The CDR3 contains 15 residues. Trimming removed 0 bases from V and 7 bases from J, with 15 bases in between. CDR3 residues: CASSQDVRGGSGYTF. CDR3 coding DNA: TGTGCCAGCAGCCAAGATGTTAGGGGGGGCTCTGGCTACACCTTC.

This clone showed up just once. The chain couples TRBV29-1 to TRBJ2-3, with TRBD1 matching 7 bases. The CDR3 extends over 15 amino acids. J was trimmed by 2 bases and V by 5 bases; bases with no gene match: 10. Per germline, CDR1 SQVTM and CDR2 ANQGSEA. The CDR3 region has the DNA TGCAGCGTTCCGCGGTACAGGGGAACCACAGATACGCAGTATTTT. Residues: CSVPRYRGTTDTQYF.

This clone was counted only a few times. The V call is TRBV7-9, the J call TRBJ1-2; TRBD1 is a possible D gene (6 bases). V gave up 3 bases and J gave up 8 bases, with 10 bases separating them. Per the germline V gene, CDR1 is SEHNR and CDR2 is FQNEAQ (reference sequence). This CDR3 comprises 12 residues. The CDR3 sequence: CASSFGQSGYTF. The CDR3 DNA follows: TGTGCCAGCAGCTTCGGACAGTCGGGCTACACCTTC.

The CDR3 region has the DNA TGTGCCAGCAGCCATGCGGGGTCTAGCACAGATACGCAGTATTTT. It encodes CASSHAGSSTDTQYF. This chain uses TRBV3-1 (or the pseudogene TRBV3-2) with TRBJ2-3, with TRBD2 as a possible D gene (6 bases). Germline loops: CDR1 LGHDT, CDR2 YNNKEL (reference sequence). Trimming stripped 3 bases from V and 0 bases from J, with 10 bases between. The CDR3 runs to 15 residues.

The chain uses TRBV7-9 and TRBJ2-5; perhaps TRBD2 as D (6 bases). V was clipped by 3 bases and J by 5 bases, with 19 bases between them. The CDR3 extends over 16 amino acids. Germline CDR1 SEHNR, CDR2 FQNEAQ (reference sequence). The DNA of the CDR3 is TGTGCCAGCAGCTTTTCGGCAGGGCTAGCGATTGAGACCCAGTACTTC. This gives the protein CASSFSAGLAIETQYF.

As concerns this clone: This CDR3 is also generated by other DNA sequences in the sample. J is TRBJ2-7 and V is TRBV18; 10 nucleotides agree with TRBD1. Germline V gene lookup returns CDR1 KGHSH and CDR2 LQKENI. V gave up 2 bases and J gave up 4 bases; unmatched junction bases: 5. The CDR3 contains 15 residues. CDR3 coding DNA: TGTGCCAGCTCACCATCGGGACAGGGGTTTTACGAGCAGTACTTC. Its protein is CASSPSGQGFYEQYF.

This clone has only a few counts. This rearrangement joins TRBV19 to TRBJ2-1, with a possible D match to TRBD1 (6 bases). The germline V gene encodes CDR1 LNHDA and CDR2 SQIVND (reference sequence). This CDR3 is 13 amino acids long. With 7 bases removed from V and 7 bases from J, the gap between germline ends came to 14 bases. CDR3 bases: TGTGCCAGTAACAACAGGGAAGGAAATGAGCAGTTCTTC. This codes for CASNNREGNEQFF.

The chain recombines TRBV28 with TRBJ2-5, with D perhaps matching TRBD2 (5 bases). Germline lookup yields CDR1 MDHEN and CDR2 SYDVKM. The CDR3 covers 15 residues. Trimming removed 5 bases at V and 6 bases at J, with 19 bases between. The DNA of the CDR3 is TGTGCCAGCAGTCCAGGACTCGGGTACGGGCAGACCCAGTACTTC. As protein: CASSPGLGYGQTQYF.

The V and J genes are TRBV19 and TRBJ1-6; possibly TRBD1 for D (5 bases). The CDR3 extends over 12 amino acids. The ends were cut back, 6 bases at V and 11 bases at J, with 11 bases in the middle. CDR1 is LNHDA, CDR2 SQIVND, per germline (reference sequence). The CDR3 DNA follows: TGTGCCAGTAGATCGGGGGGAACACCCCTCCACTTT. Protein: CASRSGGTPLHF.

V usage is TRBV28 and J usage is TRBJ2-7; 10 bases fit TRBD1. The germline gives CDR1 MDHEN, CDR2 SYDVKM. The CDR3 has 13 residues. The ends lost 7 bases at V and 6 bases at J; junction bases unmatched: 6. CDR3: CASKGTGASEQYF. The CDR3 DNA is TGTGCCAGCAAAGGGACAGGGGCCTCCGAGCAGTACTTC.

This sequence joins TRBV28 and TRBJ1-1, with a tentative D call TRBD1 (5 bases). Trimming left V 6 bases short and J 1 base short, with 6 bases between. Germline loops: CDR1 MDHEN, CDR2 SYDVKM. CDR3 length: 12 amino acids. CDR3 in amino acids: CASRGGNTEAFF. CDR3 coding DNA: TGTGCCAGCAGGGGGGGGAACACTGAAGCTTTCTTT.

This clone appeared once. The chain carries TRBV6-5 and TRBJ1-5; the D is unclear. The CDR3 spans 14 residues. V was shortened by 0 bases and J by 4 bases, with 7 bases between the two germline ends. Looked up from germline, CDR1 is MNHEY and CDR2 is SVGAGI. The chain's CDR3 is CASSYSVSNQPQHF. The CDR3 DNA sequence: TGTGCCAGCAGTTACTCGGTCAGTAATCAGCCCCAGCATTTT.

This rearrangement joins TRBV27 to TRBJ2-4, with D perhaps matching TRBD2 (5 bases). Germline values: CDR1 MNHEY, CDR2 SMNVEV (reference sequence). Trimming stripped 0 bases from V and 1 base from J, with 13 bases between. CDR3 length: 17 amino acids. CDR3 coding DNA: TGTGCCAGCAGTTTATCGTTCCGGGGTACTGCCAAAAACATTCAGTACTTC. It is translated as CASSLSFRGTAKNIQYF.

The chain links TRBV11-1 to TRBJ2-5; 7 bases fit TRBD2. CDR3 length equals 15 residues. Germline CDR1 and CDR2: SGHAT and FQDESV (reference sequence). Trimming removed 7 bases from V and 5 bases from J; junction bases left unmatched: 13. The DNA for the CDR3 is TGTGCCAGCACCCTAACCGTGGGGGGGAAGGAGACCCAGTACTTC. Translation gives CASTLTVGGKETQYF.

V gene TRBV7-2 combines with J gene TRBJ2-3, with D uncertain. V dropped 3 bases and J dropped 7 bases, with 11 bases sitting between them. This CDR3 is 13 amino acids long. From germline, CDR1 is SGHTA and CDR2 FQGNSA. The CDR3 spells CASSFAQENTQYF. The CDR3, as DNA: TGTGCCAGCAGCTTCGCCCAAGAGAATACGCAGTATTTT.

The chain combines TRBV7-9 with TRBJ2-7, with 9 bases fitting TRBD1. The CDR3 is 14 residues long. With 5 bases clipped from V and 6 bases from J, the junction kept 8 bases outside the gene matches. Looked up from germline, CDR1 is SEHNR and CDR2 is FQNEAQ (reference sequence). The CDR3: CASSISPDRGEQYF. In DNA, the CDR3 is TGTGCCAGCAGCATTAGCCCGGACAGGGGCGAGCAGTACTTC.

The gene calls are TRBV5-1 and TRBJ2-5; TRBD1 agrees at 9 bases. V shed 7 bases and J 5 bases; nucleotides not matched to a gene: 9. The CDR3 loop spans 14 amino acids. From germline, CDR1 is SGHRS and CDR2 YFSETQ. The CDR3 DNA reads TGCGCCAGCTCCGGGACAGGGAATGAGGAGACCCAGTACTTC. Amino acids: CASSGTGNEETQYF.

V and J are TRBV6-6 and TRBJ2-5; 7 nucleotides match TRBD1. Trimming removed 8 bases from V and 1 base from J; junction bases left unmatched: 1. The CDR3 runs to 12 residues. The germline V gene has CDR1 MNHNY and CDR2 SVGAGI (reference sequence). The CDR3 here is CASHRGQETQYF. The CDR3 coding sequence is TGTGCCAGCCACAGGGGCCAAGAGACCCAGTACTTC.

The chain carries TRBV6-5 and TRBJ1-1; D gene uncertain. Deletions cut 5 bases from V and 3 bases from J, with 10 bases between. Germline CDR1 is MNHEY and CDR2 is SVGAGI. CDR3 length equals 13 residues. The CDR3 region is CASSPRGDTEAFF. The CDR3 region has the DNA TGTGCCAGCAGTCCCCGCGGGGACACTGAAGCTTTCTTT.

The V call is TRBV6-2 or TRBV6-3, the J call TRBJ2-1; 11 bases fit TRBD2. The V segment lost 2 bases and the J segment 2 bases; nucleotides outside the gene matches: 2. The CDR3 is 16 residues long. Germline V CDR1 and CDR2: MNHEY, SVGEGT. CDR3 region: CASSYPGLAAYNEQFF. Written as DNA, the CDR3 is TGTGCCAGCAGTTACCCGGGACTAGCGGCCTACAATGAGCAGTTCTTC.

This rearrangement joins TRBV7-3 to TRBJ1-3; TRBD1 aligns across 7 bases. The CDR3 length is 14 residues. CDR1 and CDR2 from the germline V gene are SGHTA and FQGTGA. The V gene end was trimmed by 4 bases and the J gene end by 4 bases; junction bases not matched to a gene: 4. CDR3 sequence (DNA): TGTGCCAGCAGCTCCACAGGGGTCGGAAACACCATATATTTT. This sequence encodes CASSSTGVGNTIYF. Filled out from reference TRBV7-3 and TRBJ1-3, the complete variable domain reads GAGVSQTPSNKVTEKGKYVELRCDPISGHTALYWYRQSLGQGPEFLIYFQGTGAADDSGLPNDRFFAVRPEGSVSTLKIQRTERGDSAVYLCASSSTGVGNTIYFGEGSWLTVV.